This T cell receptor beta chain was documented in a study of beta chain features in type 1 diabetes. Study-level findings and limits: VDJ junctions sequenced from type 1 diabetes patients showed fewer insertions and more deletions.

TCRB transcripts that were expressed got sequenced, as all of the isolated RNA had been reverse transcribed. Using immunoSEQ multiplex PCR, the repertoire was profiled, and TCRdb retains in-frame clones only, with some absent. The sample has under 300,000 clones; about 7.8% are singletons. Per germline, CDR1 SNHLY and CDR2 FYNNEI. This CDR3 contains 17 residues. Trimming took 5 bases from V and 3 from J, leaving 20 bases between them. In this sample, this clone turned up many times. Its cognate antigen is unknown. This TCR was recovered from a young woman in good health. This rearrangement joins TRBV2 to TRBJ2-1, with D possibly matching TRBD2 (5 bases). The specimen was central memory CD4+ T cells from blood. This CDR3 is CASSLQPMAGFYNEQFF. As DNA, the CDR3 is TGTGCCAGCAGTCTCCAACCCATGGCGGGTTTCTACAATGAGCAGTTCTTC.